This is a list of T cell receptor beta chains from one sample in a study of T cell responses to AZD1222 COVID-19 vaccine. Sequencing was performed with immunoSEQ multiplex PCR; in TCRdb, only in-frame clones are kept and a portion is missing. The repertoire consists of 180,000 or so clones, with around 90% occurring once and the leading ten covering approximately 1.2%. The specimen comprised peripheral blood, sampled 28 days after the second AZD1222 dose. These receptors were obtained from an adult who received the AZD1222 COVID-19 vaccine. Both conserved end residues are part of each CDR3. D genes are given only for firm matches. Clone size is shown for a subset of rows, as once, few, many or a class of expanded clone.

d_gene	v_gene	abundance	j_gene	CDR3nt	CDR3aa
TRBD2	TRBV30	-	TRBJ2-7	TGTGCCTGGAGTGTAGCGGGGGGGCACGAGCAGTACTTC	CAWSVAGGHEQYF
-	TRBV30	-	TRBJ1-1	TGTGCCTCGGCAGGGCAGAACACTGAAGCTTTCTTT	CASAGQNTEAFF
-	TRBV20-1	-	TRBJ1-5	TGCAGTGCTAGTACAGGTCGGGGGAATCAGCCCCAGCATTTT	CSASTGRGNQPQHF
TRBD1	TRBV15	-	TRBJ1-5	TGTGCCACCAGCCCCCGAGGGACAGCGAGCAATCAGCCCCAGCATTTT	CATSPRGTASNQPQHF
-	TRBV27	-	TRBJ1-5	TGTGCCAGCAGACCCACCGGGGATCAGCCCCAGCATTTT	CASRPTGDQPQHF
-	TRBV3-1/TRBV3-2	-	TRBJ2-1	TGTGCCAGCAGCCAAAGGCGGGCCCCATCTCCGTTCTTC	CASSQRRAPSPFF
TRBD1	TRBV30	-	TRBJ1-5	TGTGCCTGGGGAACAGGGGGCAATCAGCCCCAGCATTTT	CAWGTGGNQPQHF
-	TRBV27	-	TRBJ1-1	TGTGCCAGCAGTGTCAGGGCGGCCGGAGGAGCTTTCTTT	CASSVRAAGGAFF
-	TRBV15	-	TRBJ1-1	TGTGCCACCAGCAGAAGTGTCAATCCGGGACACATGAACACTGAAGCTTTCTTT	CATSRSVNPGHMNTEAFF
-	TRBV7-9	-	TRBJ2-1	TGTGCCAGCGCCGAGGCGATTAGAGGTTACAATGAGCAGTTCTTC	CASAEAIRGYNEQFF
-	TRBV2	-	TRBJ2-3	TGTGCCAGCAGTGGAGCCTTGACAGATACGCAGTATTTT	CASSGALTDTQYF
TRBD1	TRBV7-8	-	TRBJ2-1	TGTGCCAGCAGCATACCACAGGGGTCCGGGGATGAGCAGTTCTTC	CASSIPQGSGDEQFF
-	TRBV15	-	TRBJ2-7	TGTGCCACCAGCAGGGAAGACAGCTCCTACGAGCAGTACTTC	CATSREDSSYEQYF
-	TRBV4-1	-	TRBJ1-2	TGCGCCAGCAGCCCCGGGACGGCCCTGACCTACACCTTC	CASSPGTALTYTF
TRBD1	TRBV15	-	TRBJ2-7	TGTGCCACCAGCGCGGGACAGGGTTACGAGCAGTACTTC	CATSAGQGYEQYF
-	TRBV5-1	-	TRBJ1-1	TGCGCCAGCAGCTTAAGCACCCGGATGAACACTGAAGCTTTCTTT	CASSLSTRMNTEAFF
TRBD1	TRBV7-9	-	TRBJ1-2	TGTGCCAGCAGCTTGACAGGGCCAAACTATGGCTACACCTTC	CASSLTGPNYGYTF
-	TRBV18	-	TRBJ2-7	TGTGCCAGCTCACCGCTAGATTCCGAGCAGTACTTC	CASSPLDSEQYF
-	TRBV2	once	TRBJ1-5	TGTGCCAGCAGTGAATGGGGGGTGGATGGGCAGCCCCAGCATTTT	CASSEWGVDGQPQHF
-	TRBV28	-	TRBJ1-2	TGTGCCAGCAGACTGGAGCAACAGGATAACTATGGCTACACCTTC	CASRLEQQDNYGYTF
TRBD2	TRBV5-1	-	TRBJ2-7	TGCGCCAGCAGCCCTCCGGGGGGGTCCGAGCAGTACTTC	CASSPPGGSEQYF
-	TRBV5-1	-	TRBJ2-7	TGCGCCAGCAGCTTGCGCCCAAAGGGAGGTGTCAACGAGCAGTACTTC	CASSLRPKGGVNEQYF
TRBD1	TRBV29-1	-	TRBJ1-2	TGCAGCGTTGAAGGGACAGGGGTTGAGGGTGGCTACACCTTC	CSVEGTGVEGGYTF
TRBD2	TRBV29-1	-	TRBJ2-3	TGCAGCGGTTGGCTAGCGGGAGGAGGGGCAGACACAGATACGCAGTATTTT	CSGWLAGGGADTDTQYF
TRBD1	TRBV5-6	-	TRBJ1-2	TGTGCCAGCAGCCCGGGGACAGGCAGTAACTATGGCTACACCTTC	CASSPGTGSNYGYTF
-	TRBV7-9	-	TRBJ2-7	TGTGCCAGCAGCTCTAGGGGTTCCTACGAGCAGTACTTC	CASSSRGSYEQYF
-	TRBV28	-	TRBJ1-2	TGTGCCAGCAGTTTACCCAATGGCGGCGGCTACACCTTC	CASSLPNGGGYTF
-	TRBV7-9	-	TRBJ2-5	TGTGCCAGCAGCTTAGTCAGGGGAGAGACCCAGTACTTC	CASSLVRGETQYF
-	TRBV5-1	-	TRBJ1-3	TGCGCCAGCGCCCCGGAGGGGTCCTCTGGAAACACCATATATTTT	CASAPEGSSGNTIYF
TRBD2	TRBV7-8	-	TRBJ2-7	TGTGCCAGCAGCTTAGGACTAGCGGGAAATAAGTACGAGCAGTACTTC	CASSLGLAGNKYEQYF
TRBD1	TRBV18	once	TRBJ1-2	TGTGCCAGCTCACCACCCCGAGGGACAGGGAATGATGGCTACACCTTC	CASSPPRGTGNDGYTF
TRBD2	TRBV6-2/TRBV6-3	-	TRBJ2-1	TGTGCCAGCAGCTTAGCGGGACTGTTTAATGAGCAGTTCTTC	CASSLAGLFNEQFF
TRBD1	TRBV6-6	-	TRBJ1-2	TGTGCCAGCAGTTACCCAATGACAGGGATCAACTATGGCTACACCTTC	CASSYPMTGINYGYTF
-	TRBV28	-	TRBJ1-3	TGTGCCAGCAGTTCCCTAGGCGCAGGGAGGGCTGGAAACACCATATATTTT	CASSSLGAGRAGNTIYF
TRBD1	TRBV23-1	few	TRBJ1-6	TGCGCCAGCAGTCCTCTGGAGGGGGACAGGGGCTTGTCACCCCTCCACTTT	CASSPLEGDRGLSPLHF
-	TRBV12-5	-	TRBJ2-3	TGTGCTAGTGGGTCCAGAGGTACGCAGTATTTT	CASGSRGTQYF